The clone carrying this T cell receptor beta chain has a count of ten or more. Template material for amplifying TCR beta CDR3 regions consisted of RNA transcripts. A set of HTBI primers served as the primers for a first-round RT-PCR of the TCR CDR3. A single record per CDR3 protein comes from TCRdb applying MiXCR to the multiplex PCR reads. Among some 500,000 distinct CDR3 sequences listed, around 24% were seen once. Uncontrolled infection, other autoimmune disease, pregnancy or lactation disqualified patients from enrolment. This entry comes from a study of T cells in Graves' hyperthyroidism and ophthalmopathy. The germline V and J ends were trimmed by 6 bases and 5 bases, with 14 bases remaining between them. This CDR3 comprises 12 residues. CDR1 and CDR2 from the germline V gene are SQVTM and ANQGSEA.

The TCR was taken from a woman aged 25 to 45 with Graves' ophthalmopathy. The genes are TRBV29-1 and TRBJ2-7; D might be TRBD2 (5 bases). Sequenced: blood. This CDR3 is CSVQRWENEQYF. The CDR3 coding sequence is TGCAGCGTCCAGCGCTGGGAGAACGAGCAGTACTTC.